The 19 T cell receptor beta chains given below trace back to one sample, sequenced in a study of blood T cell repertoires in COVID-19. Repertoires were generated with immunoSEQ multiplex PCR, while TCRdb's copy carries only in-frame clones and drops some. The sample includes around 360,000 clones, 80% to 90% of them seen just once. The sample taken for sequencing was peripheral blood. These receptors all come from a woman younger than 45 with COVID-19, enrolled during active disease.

CDR3 nucleotides: TGTGCCACCAGTGATTTGCAGAACAGGGGGACTAGCGGGGCGACCGGGGAGCTGTTTTTT. This encodes CATSDLQNRGTSGATGELFF. The chain is built from TRBV24-1 and TRBJ2-2; 13 bases match TRBD2. CDR3 length equals 20 residues. The ends lost 0 bases at V and 5 bases at J; junction bases unmatched: 11. Germline CDR1 KGHDR, CDR2 SFDVKD.

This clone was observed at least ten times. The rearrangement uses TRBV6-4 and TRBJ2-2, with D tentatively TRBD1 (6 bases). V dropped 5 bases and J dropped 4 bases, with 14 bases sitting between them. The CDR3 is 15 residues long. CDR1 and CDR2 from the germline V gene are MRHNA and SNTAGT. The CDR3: CASSPEQGSTGELFF. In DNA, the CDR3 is TGTGCCAGCAGTCCTGAACAGGGATCCACCGGGGAGCTGTTTTTT.

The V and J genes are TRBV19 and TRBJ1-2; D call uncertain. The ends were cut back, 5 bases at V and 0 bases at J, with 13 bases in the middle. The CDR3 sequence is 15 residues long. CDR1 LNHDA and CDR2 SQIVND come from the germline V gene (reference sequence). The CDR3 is CASSPGVGPNYGYTF. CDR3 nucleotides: TGTGCCAGTAGTCCGGGAGTCGGGCCTAACTATGGCTACACCTTC.

For the CDR3, the DNA is TGTGCCTGGAGCAGCCGACAGCCCCCTCAGCCCCAGCATTTT. Amino acid sequence: CAWSSRQPPQPQHF. The gene calls are TRBV30 and TRBJ1-5; maybe TRBD1 (5 bases). The V end was cut by 3 bases, the J end by 6 bases, with 15 bases between. The CDR3 has 14 residues. Germline CDR1 is GTSNPN and CDR2 is SVGIG (reference sequence).

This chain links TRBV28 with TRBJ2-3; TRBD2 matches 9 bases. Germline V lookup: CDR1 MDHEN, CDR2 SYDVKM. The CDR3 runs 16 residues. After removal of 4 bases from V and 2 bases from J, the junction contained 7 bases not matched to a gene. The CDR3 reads CASSSLAGLFTDTQYF. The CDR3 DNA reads TGTGCCAGCAGTTCTCTAGCGGGACTATTCACAGATACGCAGTATTTT.

The CDR3 spells CAWKGLAGETQYF. The DNA for the CDR3 is TGTGCCTGGAAAGGACTGGCGGGGGAGACCCAGTACTTC. The V gene is TRBV30, the J gene TRBJ2-5; D might be TRBD2 (6 bases). The CDR3 totals 13 residues. Germline CDR1 is GTSNPN and CDR2 is SVGIG (reference sequence). The V gene lost 4 bases and the J gene lost 5 bases, with 14 bases spanning the gap.

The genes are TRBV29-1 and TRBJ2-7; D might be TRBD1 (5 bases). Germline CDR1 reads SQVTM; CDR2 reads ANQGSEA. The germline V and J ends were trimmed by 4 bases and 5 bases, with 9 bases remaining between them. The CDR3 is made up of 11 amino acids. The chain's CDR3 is CSVGGVNEQYF. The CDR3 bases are TGCAGCGTTGGGGGCGTGAACGAGCAGTACTTC.

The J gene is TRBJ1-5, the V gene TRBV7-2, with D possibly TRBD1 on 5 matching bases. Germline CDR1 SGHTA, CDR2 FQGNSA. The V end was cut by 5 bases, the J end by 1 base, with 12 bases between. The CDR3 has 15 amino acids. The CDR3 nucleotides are TGTGCCAGCAGCCGGGGGGGGTGGAGCAATCAGCCCCAGCATTTT. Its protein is CASSRGGWSNQPQHF.

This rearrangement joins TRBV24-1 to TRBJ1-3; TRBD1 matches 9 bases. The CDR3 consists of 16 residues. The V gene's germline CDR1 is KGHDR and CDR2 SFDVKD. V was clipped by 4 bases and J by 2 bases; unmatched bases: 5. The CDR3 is CATSDPRDRAGNTIYF. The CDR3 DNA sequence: TGTGCCACCAGTGACCCTCGGGACAGGGCTGGAAACACCATATATTTT.

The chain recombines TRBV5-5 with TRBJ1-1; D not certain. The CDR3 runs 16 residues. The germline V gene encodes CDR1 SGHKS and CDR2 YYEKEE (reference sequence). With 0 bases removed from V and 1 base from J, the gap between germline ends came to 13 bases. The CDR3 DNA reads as TGTGCCAGCAGCTTGGGGCTTGCCCGAGGGAACACTGAAGCTTTCTTT. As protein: CASSLGLARGNTEAFF.

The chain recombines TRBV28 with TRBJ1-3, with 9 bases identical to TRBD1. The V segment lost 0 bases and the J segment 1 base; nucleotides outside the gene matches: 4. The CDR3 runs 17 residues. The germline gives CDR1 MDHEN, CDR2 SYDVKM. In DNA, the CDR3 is TGTGCCAGCAGTTTATGTGGACAGGGGTGTTCTGGAAACACCATATATTTT. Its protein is CASSLCGQGCSGNTIYF.

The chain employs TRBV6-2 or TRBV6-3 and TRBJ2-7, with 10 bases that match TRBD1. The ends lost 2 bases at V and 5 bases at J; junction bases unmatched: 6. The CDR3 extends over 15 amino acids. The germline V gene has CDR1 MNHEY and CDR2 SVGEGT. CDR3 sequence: CASSYGDRGSDEQYF. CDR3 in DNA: TGTGCCAGCAGTTACGGGGACAGGGGAAGCGACGAGCAGTACTTC.

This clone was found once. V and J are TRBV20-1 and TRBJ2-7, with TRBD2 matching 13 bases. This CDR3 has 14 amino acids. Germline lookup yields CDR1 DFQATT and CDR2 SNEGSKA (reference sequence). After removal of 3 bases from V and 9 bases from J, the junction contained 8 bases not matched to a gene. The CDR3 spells CSASPRTSGSLQYF. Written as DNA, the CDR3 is TGCAGTGCTAGTCCGCGGACTAGCGGGAGCTTGCAGTACTTC.

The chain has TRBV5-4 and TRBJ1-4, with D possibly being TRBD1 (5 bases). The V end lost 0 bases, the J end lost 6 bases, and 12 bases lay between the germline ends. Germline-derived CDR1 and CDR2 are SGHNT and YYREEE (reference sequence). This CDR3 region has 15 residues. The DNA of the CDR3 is TGTGCCAGCAGCTTGGGGGGCAGCTCCGATGAAAAACTGTTTTTT. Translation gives CASSLGGSSDEKLFF. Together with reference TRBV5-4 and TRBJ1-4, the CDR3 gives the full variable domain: ETGVTQSPTHLIKTRGQQVTLRCSSQSGHNTVSWYQQALGQGPQFIFQYYREEENGRGNFPPRFSGLQFPNYSSELNVNALELDDSALYLCASSLGGSSDEKLFFGSGTQLSVL.

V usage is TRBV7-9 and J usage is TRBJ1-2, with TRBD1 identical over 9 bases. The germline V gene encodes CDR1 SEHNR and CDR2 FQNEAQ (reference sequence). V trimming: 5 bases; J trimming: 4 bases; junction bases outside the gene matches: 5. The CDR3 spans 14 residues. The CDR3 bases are TGTGCCAGCAGCCCCCAGACAGGGGGCTATGGCTACACCTTC. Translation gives CASSPQTGGYGYTF.

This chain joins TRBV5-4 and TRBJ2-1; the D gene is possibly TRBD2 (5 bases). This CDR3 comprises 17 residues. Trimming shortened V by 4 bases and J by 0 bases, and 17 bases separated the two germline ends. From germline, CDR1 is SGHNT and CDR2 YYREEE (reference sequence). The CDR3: CASSPPGRESSYNEQFF. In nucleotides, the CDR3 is TGTGCCAGCAGCCCCCCCGGACGGGAAAGCTCCTACAATGAGCAGTTCTTC.

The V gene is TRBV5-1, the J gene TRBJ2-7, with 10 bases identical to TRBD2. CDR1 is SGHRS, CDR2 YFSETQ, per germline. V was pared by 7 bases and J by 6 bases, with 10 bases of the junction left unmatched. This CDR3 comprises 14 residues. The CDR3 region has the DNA TGCGCCAGCGAGGCTAGCGGGAGTTCAGGCGAGCAGTACTTC. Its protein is CASEASGSSGEQYF.

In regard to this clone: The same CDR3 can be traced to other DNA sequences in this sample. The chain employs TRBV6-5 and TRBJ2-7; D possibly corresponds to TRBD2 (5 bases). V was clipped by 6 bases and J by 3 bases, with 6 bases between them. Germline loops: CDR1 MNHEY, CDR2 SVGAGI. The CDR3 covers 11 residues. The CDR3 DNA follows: TGTGCCAGCAGACGGGACTACGAGCAGTACTTC. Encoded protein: CASRRDYEQYF.

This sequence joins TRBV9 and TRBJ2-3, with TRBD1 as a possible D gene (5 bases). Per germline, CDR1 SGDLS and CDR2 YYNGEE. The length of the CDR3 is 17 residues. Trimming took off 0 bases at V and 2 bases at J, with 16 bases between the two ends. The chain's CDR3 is CASSVEGGHIHTDTQYF. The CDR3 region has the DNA TGTGCCAGCAGCGTAGAGGGCGGACATATCCACACAGATACGCAGTATTTT.